This TCR beta chain was observed in a study of T cell responses to AZD1222 COVID-19 vaccine. Points from the study as a whole: Vaccine-associated CD4 TCRs spanned spike, dominant at 160-218 and 743-854. It should be noted that donors were predominantly white British and more often female, and clonal diversity was possibly underestimated. Receipt of two AZD1222 doses was followed by a rise in Spike-specific TCR breadth and depth. Recipients of AZD1222 seropositive at baseline numbered only five or six.

This clone was picked up one time. Its antigen is as yet unknown. Profiled with immunoSEQ multiplex PCR; TCRdb holds only in-frame clones, not every one. The sample records fewer than 120,000 clones, roughly 92% being singletons. The sequence was collected from an adult who received the AZD1222 COVID-19 vaccine. This material consisted of peripheral blood, taken 28 days after the second AZD1222 dose.

CDR3 in DNA: TGTGCCAGCAGTTACCCCCGGCGGGACTCCTACGAGCAGTACTTC. This translates into CASSYPRRDSYEQYF. The chain uses TRBV6-2 or TRBV6-3 and TRBJ2-7, with D possibly matching TRBD2 (6 bases). CDR1 and CDR2 (germline): MNHEY, SVGEGT. Between the trimmed V and J ends, which lost 2 bases and 0 bases, there was a span of 11 bases. The CDR3 runs 15 residues.